Following are 5 T cell receptor beta chains from one sample sequenced in a study of vaccination and CD4 T cells after COVID-19. Treatment meaning: approximately 9-day PBMC culture with coronavirus spike peptide pools or control peptides (ViraFEST assay). The study sequenced cultured CD4+ T cell DNA using the Oncomine TCR Beta short-read assay. TCRdb called the PCR reads again in MiXCR, with one record for every CDR3 protein. Among approximately 12,000 distinct CDR3 sequences listed, approximately 53% were seen once. These receptors are not linked to any known antigen. The sample was CD4+ T cells from blood, cultured in vitro. The receptor source for this set is a human donor who had recovered from COVID-19.

This chain connects TRBV19 to TRBJ2-5; 9 nucleotides line up with TRBD2. The germline V gene has CDR1 LNHDA and CDR2 SQIVND (reference sequence). The CDR3 is 14 amino acids. Unmatched junction bases numbered 0, after V lost 2 bases and J lost 2 bases. The CDR3 here is CASSILAGQETQYF. The CDR3 region has the DNA TGTGCCAGTAGTATACTAGCGGGACAAGAGACCCAGTACTTC. The variable domain in full, completed from reference TRBV19 and TRBJ2-5, reads DGGITQSPKYLFRKEGQNVTLSCEQNLNHDAMYWYRQDPGQGLRLIYYSQIVNDFQKGDIAEGYSVSREKKESFPLTVTSAQKNPTAFYLCASSILAGQETQYFGPGTRLLVL.

CDR3: CASSYSGTSGHTQYF. The CDR3 nucleotides read TGTGCCAGCAGCTACTCCGGGACTAGCGGTCATACGCAGTATTTT. V is TRBV9 and J is TRBJ2-3; TRBD2 matches at 11 bases. The trim removed 4 bases at V and 7 bases at J, leaving 8 bases unmatched. This CDR3 comprises 15 residues. Germline V gives CDR1 SGDLS, CDR2 YYNGEE.

The rearrangement links TRBV20-1 to TRBJ1-1; 8 nucleotides align to TRBD1. The CDR3 covers 14 residues. Trimming took 4 bases from V and 0 from J; bases not matched to a gene: 4. CDR1 is DFQATT and CDR2 is SNEGSKA in the germline V gene (reference sequence). The CDR3 bases are TGCAGTGCTACCCGGACAGGGTTGAACACTGAAGCTTTCTTT. Translated, it gives CSATRTGLNTEAFF.

This clonotype was detected a few times. The chain joins TRBV6-1 to TRBJ1-1; D uncertain. CDR1 is MNHNS and CDR2 is SASEGT in the germline V gene. This CDR3 contains 17 residues. V lost 4 bases and J 5 bases, leaving 23 bases between the germline ends. The CDR3 sequence: CASSVPWGTSGVTEAFF. Written as DNA, the CDR3 is TGTGCCAGCAGTGTCCCGTGGGGAACTTCCGGGGTAACTGAAGCTTTCTTT.

The genes are TRBV24-1 and TRBJ2-6, with D perhaps matching TRBD1 or TRBD2 (5 bases each). The V gene lost 4 bases and the J gene lost 0 bases, with 24 bases spanning the gap. This CDR3 contains 21 residues. The germline V gene encodes CDR1 KGHDR and CDR2 SFDVKD. The CDR3 sequence is CATSDFTLGDDSVSGANVLTF. The CDR3 nucleotides are TGTGCCACCAGTGACTTCACTTTGGGGGATGACAGTGTCTCTGGGGCCAACGTCCTGACTTTC.